Following are 21 T cell receptor beta chains from one sample sequenced in a study of monozygotic twins with cystic fibrosis. This table comes from immunoSEQ multiplex PCR, and its TCRdb copy is limited to in-frame clones, with some not included. The profile covers 30,000 to 35,000 clones, with more than 90% appearing a single time and approximately 0.88% taken by the ten largest. The sequenced material came from blood. The receptors shown here come from a girl aged 2 to 10 with cystic fibrosis.

This chain uses TRBV2 with TRBJ2-7, with D perhaps matching TRBD2 (5 bases). The V gene's germline CDR1 is SNHLY and CDR2 FYNNEI. Trimming cost V 8 bases and J 6 bases, with 20 bases left between them. There are 14 residues in the CDR3. The CDR3 DNA reads TGTGCCAGCTCGCCCCCTGACGGACTTAGCGAGCAGTACTTC. This encodes CASSPPDGLSEQYF.

The chain couples TRBV25-1 to TRBJ2-5, with D unclear. This CDR3 is built from 12 residues. Between the trimmed V and J ends, which lost 1 base and 4 bases, there was a span of 4 bases. Germline V CDR1 and CDR2: MGHDK, SYGVNS. The CDR3 bases are TGTGCCAGCAGTGAATTGGGAGAGACCCAGTACTTC. This encodes CASSELGETQYF.

The count of this clone is one. This chain joins TRBV27 and TRBJ2-1, with 10 bases fitting TRBD1. The V segment lost 5 bases and the J segment 8 bases; nucleotides outside the gene matches: 18. The germline CDR1 and CDR2 sequences are MNHEY and SMNVEV (reference sequence). The CDR3 covers 18 residues. The CDR3 bases are TGTGCCAGCAGTCCCCTGACAGGGGGCCCGGGTCCAATGGATGAGCAGTTCTTC. It is translated as CASSPLTGGPGPMDEQFF.

The chain carries TRBV7-9 and TRBJ2-3, with D perhaps matching TRBD1 (6 bases). Trimming removed 3 bases at V and 0 bases at J, with 7 bases between. The CDR3 spans 14 residues. Germline V CDR1 and CDR2: SEHNR, FQNEAQ (reference sequence). The CDR3 nucleotides read TGTGCCAGCAGCTTGGGGGCTAGCACAGATACGCAGTATTTT. Translating it yields CASSLGASTDTQYF.

In this sample, this clone turned up a few times. The chain uses TRBV7-2 and TRBJ1-3; TRBD1 matches at 7 bases. Trimming took 4 bases from V and 5 from J; bases not matched to a gene: 5. Germline loops: CDR1 SGHTA, CDR2 FQGNSA. The CDR3 extends over 14 amino acids. The CDR3: CASSSTGNRNTIYF. CDR3 bases: TGTGCCAGCAGCTCGACAGGGAATCGAAACACCATATATTTT.

J is TRBJ2-2 and V is TRBV2; no firm D call. The length of the CDR3 is 11 residues. CDR1 is SNHLY and CDR2 is FYNNEI in the germline V gene. Trimming removed 6 bases from V and 2 bases from J, with 1 base in between. The CDR3 bases are TGTGCCAGCAGCAACACCGGGGAGCTGTTTTTT. It is translated as CASSNTGELFF.

The chain joins TRBV4-2 to TRBJ2-1; TRBD2 is a possible D gene (5 bases). V was pared by 0 bases and J by 4 bases, with 7 bases between. CDR1 is LGHNA and CDR2 is YNFKEQ in the germline V gene. There are 14 residues in the CDR3. The chain's CDR3 is CASSQDKRYNEQFF. The CDR3 DNA reads TGTGCCAGCAGCCAAGATAAGCGGTACAATGAGCAGTTCTTC.

The chain carries TRBV19 and TRBJ2-1, with TRBD2 as a possible D gene (7 bases). V lost 3 bases and J 1 base, leaving 22 bases between the germline ends. The CDR3 extends over 19 amino acids. The germline CDR1 and CDR2 sequences are LNHDA and SQIVND (reference sequence). The chain's CDR3 is CASSIGGLSGGSSYNEQFF. CDR3 nucleotide sequence: TGTGCCAGTAGTATCGGGGGGCTTTCGGGCGGGAGTTCCTACAATGAGCAGTTCTTC.

This chain joins TRBV4-2 and TRBJ1-1; D is unresolved. Germline V gene data show CDR1 as LGHNA and CDR2 as YNFKEQ. The CDR3 has 15 residues. Trimming left V 4 bases short and J 1 base short, with 13 bases between. As DNA, the CDR3 is TGTGCCAGCAGCCCAAAAGGGAAGGGGAACACTGAAGCTTTCTTT. Translation gives CASSPKGKGNTEAFF.

The chain uses TRBV5-4 and TRBJ1-2, with no clear D. Trimming removed 1 base from V and 7 bases from J, with 8 bases in between. The germline V gene has CDR1 SGHNT and CDR2 YYREEE (reference sequence). The CDR3 is 12 residues long. This chain's CDR3 is CASSLFEAGYTF. CDR3 DNA: TGTGCCAGCAGCTTGTTTGAGGCTGGCTACACCTTC.

The J gene is TRBJ2-7, the V gene TRBV6-4; a possible D gene is TRBD2 (6 bases). CDR3 length: 11 residues. CDR1 MRHNA and CDR2 SNTAGT come from the germline V gene. The V and J ends lost 6 bases and 4 bases respectively, with 7 bases between them. CDR3 in DNA: TGTGCCAGCAGGGGGGGTTACGAGCAGTACTTC. Translating gives CASRGGYEQYF.

The chain is built from TRBV10-2 and TRBJ1-1, with D possibly being TRBD1 (6 bases). Deletions cut 2 bases from V and 0 bases from J, with 22 bases between. Germline values: CDR1 WSHSY, CDR2 SAAADI. This CDR3 region has 19 residues. The DNA for the CDR3 is TGCGCCAGCAGTGAGCCGAAGACAGGCCCGGCTAATATGAACACTGAAGCTTTCTTT. This sequence encodes CASSEPKTGPANMNTEAFF.

The V gene is TRBV30, the J gene TRBJ2-3; 7 bases are shared with TRBD1. CDR3 length: 18 amino acids. With V trimmed by 7 bases and J by 6 bases, 25 bases remained unmatched. Germline V lookup: CDR1 GTSNPN, CDR2 SVGIG (reference sequence). Here the CDR3 reads CASSSNGDRTQGRDTQYF. The CDR3 DNA follows: TGTGCCTCCTCCAGCAATGGCGACCGGACACAGGGGCGCGATACGCAGTATTTT.

J is TRBJ2-1 and V is TRBV11-3; TRBD2 matches 8 bases. The ends lost 3 bases at V and 9 bases at J; junction bases unmatched: 10. Per germline, CDR1 SGHNT and CDR2 YENEEA. This CDR3 has 15 amino acids. The CDR3 here is CASSFRAGVDSEQFF. The CDR3 nucleotides read TGTGCCAGCAGCTTTCGAGCGGGAGTTGACAGTGAGCAGTTCTTC.

This chain uses TRBV6-1 with TRBJ1-1; maybe TRBD1 (6 bases). Per the germline V gene, CDR1 is MNHNS and CDR2 is SASEGT. V gave up 4 bases and J gave up 1 base, with 10 bases separating them. The CDR3 runs to 14 residues. CDR3 coding DNA: TGTGCCAGCAGTGTTGGGGGCGCGAACACTGAAGCTTTCTTT. Protein product: CASSVGGANTEAFF.

The CDR3 DNA follows: TGTGCCAGCTCCGGGACATCTTCCTACGAGCAGTACTTC. Amino acid sequence: CASSGTSSYEQYF. The chain joins TRBV19 to TRBJ2-7, with D perhaps matching TRBD1 (6 bases). Trimming removed 9 bases from V and 1 base from J, with 13 bases in between. Germline CDR1 is LNHDA and CDR2 is SQIVND (reference sequence). The CDR3 has 13 amino acids.

J is TRBJ2-1 and V is TRBV2; TRBD1 agrees at 7 bases. This CDR3 is built from 14 residues. Germline V gene data show CDR1 as SNHLY and CDR2 as FYNNEI. V shed 7 bases and J 2 bases; nucleotides not matched to a gene: 5. The CDR3 nucleotides read TGTGCCAGCATCGAGACAGGGACCTACAATGAGCAGTTCTTC. It specifies CASIETGTYNEQFF.

This rearrangement joins TRBV2 to TRBJ1-5; D perhaps matches TRBD1 (6 bases). V lost 6 bases to trimming and J lost 5 bases, with 29 bases between them. The CDR3 spans 19 residues. Looked up from germline, CDR1 is SNHLY and CDR2 is FYNNEI. CDR3 region: CASSLMLLSRGANDQPQHF. CDR3 bases: TGTGCCAGCAGCCTTATGCTTTTGAGTCGGGGGGCAAATGATCAGCCCCAGCATTTT.

V gene TRBV18 combines with J gene TRBJ2-1, with 12 bases lining up with TRBD1. Germline V CDR1 and CDR2: KGHSH, LQKENI. V dropped 3 bases and J dropped 5; count of bases not matched to a gene: 2. The CDR3 is 15 amino acids. CDR3 residues: CASSPGQGANNEQFF. The CDR3 region has the DNA TGTGCCAGCTCACCGGGACAGGGGGCAAACAATGAGCAGTTCTTC.

The chain couples TRBV5-1 to TRBJ1-4; D is undetermined. The germline V and J ends were trimmed by 8 bases and 0 bases, with 8 bases remaining between them. The CDR3 runs 13 residues. Germline lookup yields CDR1 SGHRS and CDR2 YFSETQ. This CDR3 reads CASRRSTNEKLFF. DNA of the CDR3: TGCGCCAGTCGACGGTCAACTAATGAAAAACTGTTTTTT.

The chain carries TRBV30 and TRBJ1-2; D gene uncertain. The CDR3 extends over 13 amino acids. V gave up 5 bases and J gave up 4 bases, with 14 bases separating them. Per germline, CDR1 GTSNPN and CDR2 SVGIG (reference sequence). The CDR3 nucleotides are TGTGCCTGGGATATTACACGAAGCTATGGCTACACCTTC. This translates into CAWDITRSYGYTF.